A selection of T cell receptor beta chains follows, all from one sample in a study of blood T cell repertoires in COVID-19. TCRdb keeps only in-frame clones here, not all; method: immunoSEQ multiplex PCR. The data hold about 73,000 clones, with about 80% observed a single time. Material for sequencing was peripheral blood. The source is a human donor in a cohort sampled during active COVID-19. Both conserved end residues are part of each CDR3. Each record gives: V gene, J gene, CDR3 protein.

V gene: TRBV27; J gene: TRBJ2-3; CDR3 protein: CASSLSKGVVTQYF
V gene: TRBV9; J gene: TRBJ2-2; CDR3 protein: CASSVAGGRSAGELFF
V gene: TRBV7-9; J gene: TRBJ2-7; CDR3 protein: CASSLAGGPYEQYF
V gene: TRBV7-9; J gene: TRBJ1-1; CDR3 protein: CASGRAEAFF
V gene: TRBV4-1; J gene: TRBJ2-1; CDR3 protein: CASSQGAEQFF
V gene: TRBV10-3; J gene: TRBJ1-3; CDR3 protein: CATTGTNTISGNTIYF
V gene: TRBV28; J gene: TRBJ1-4; CDR3 protein: CASSWTGGVRGGEKLFF
V gene: TRBV4-2; J gene: TRBJ1-4; CDR3 protein: CASSQVGTNEKLFF
V gene: TRBV4-2; J gene: TRBJ2-7; CDR3 protein: CASSQDNRGRGYEQYF
V gene: TRBV5-1; J gene: TRBJ2-7; CDR3 protein: CASSLGVGGTGSYEQYF
V gene: TRBV6-6; J gene: TRBJ1-4; CDR3 protein: CASSTPGGAREKLFF
V gene: TRBV4-1; J gene: TRBJ2-5; CDR3 protein: CASSQDRGYQETQYF